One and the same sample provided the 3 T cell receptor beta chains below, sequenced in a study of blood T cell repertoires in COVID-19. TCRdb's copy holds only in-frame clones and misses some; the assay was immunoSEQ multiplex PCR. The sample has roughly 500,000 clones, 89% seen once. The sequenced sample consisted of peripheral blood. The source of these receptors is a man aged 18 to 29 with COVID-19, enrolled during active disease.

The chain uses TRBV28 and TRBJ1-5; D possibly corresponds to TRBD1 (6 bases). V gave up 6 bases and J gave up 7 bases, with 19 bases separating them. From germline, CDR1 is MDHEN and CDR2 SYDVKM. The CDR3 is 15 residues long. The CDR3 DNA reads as TGTGCCAGCAGCCTGATTGATGCAGGGGAACAGCCCCAGCATTTT. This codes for CASSLIDAGEQPQHF.

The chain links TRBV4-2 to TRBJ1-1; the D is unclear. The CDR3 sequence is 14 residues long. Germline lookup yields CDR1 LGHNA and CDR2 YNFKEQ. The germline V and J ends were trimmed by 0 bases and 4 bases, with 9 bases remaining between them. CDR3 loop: CASSQDFAGTEAFF. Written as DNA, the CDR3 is TGTGCCAGCAGCCAAGACTTCGCAGGCACTGAAGCTTTCTTT.

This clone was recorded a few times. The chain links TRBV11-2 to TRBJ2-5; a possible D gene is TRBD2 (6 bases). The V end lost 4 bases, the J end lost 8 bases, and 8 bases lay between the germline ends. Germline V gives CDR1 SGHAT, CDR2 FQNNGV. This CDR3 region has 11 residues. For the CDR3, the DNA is TGTGCCAGCAGCTACGGGAGAACCCAGTACTTC. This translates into CASSYGRTQYF.